This TCR beta chain appears in the sequencing data of a study of PD-L1 blockade in urothelial cancer. Study details: Analysis of blood occurred 3 weeks (second dose) and 6 weeks after treatment start.

Findings of the study overall: Tumor-associated blood clones were expanded more by durable-benefit patients at 3 weeks.

Stated time point: pretreatment peripheral blood. The diagnosis in patients was locally advanced or metastatic urothelial carcinoma. The repertoire was sequenced with immunoSEQ multiplex PCR; TCRdb's copy has only in-frame clones and lacks some. The table includes approximately 94,000 clones, about nine tenths detected once. CDR3 length: 13 residues. From germline, CDR1 is ENHRY and CDR2 SYGVKD. Trimming took 2 bases from V and 8 from J; bases not matched to a gene: 3. Note on this clone: Its target is unknown.

This TCR was sampled from a man aged 55 to 70 with urothelial cancer. The rearrangement uses TRBV10-3 and TRBJ1-2; TRBD1 aligns across 9 bases. This specimen consisted of PBMCs, obtained around atezolizumab (anti-PD-L1) treatment. CDR3 sequence: CAISERQGGGYTF. Here the CDR3 DNA reads TGTGCCATCAGTGAGAGACAGGGGGGCGGCTACACCTTC.